This T cell receptor beta chain was found in a study of T cells in Graves' hyperthyroidism and ophthalmopathy. This CDR3 region has 13 residues. Germline V gene data show CDR1 as MNHNS and CDR2 as SASEGT. The ends were cut back, 6 bases at V and 7 bases at J, with 13 bases in the middle. It was RNA transcripts that yielded the amplified TCR beta CDR3 regions. Using the HTBI primer set, a first-round RT-PCR was run on the TCR CDR3. TCRdb recomputed calls from the multiplex PCR reads with MiXCR, one row per CDR3 protein. The sample includes under 250,000 distinct CDR3 sequences, roughly a sixth seen only once; the top ten take roughly 49%. Pregnant or lactating patients were excluded, as were those with uncontrolled infection or other autoimmune disease.

The chain uses TRBV6-1 and TRBJ1-5; D might be TRBD1 (6 bases). The receptor comes from a woman aged 50 to 60 with Graves' hyperthyroidism. The sample taken for sequencing was blood. CDR3 region: CASSQTGIQPQHF. For the CDR3, the DNA is TGTGCCAGCAGCCAGACAGGAATACAGCCCCAGCATTTT.